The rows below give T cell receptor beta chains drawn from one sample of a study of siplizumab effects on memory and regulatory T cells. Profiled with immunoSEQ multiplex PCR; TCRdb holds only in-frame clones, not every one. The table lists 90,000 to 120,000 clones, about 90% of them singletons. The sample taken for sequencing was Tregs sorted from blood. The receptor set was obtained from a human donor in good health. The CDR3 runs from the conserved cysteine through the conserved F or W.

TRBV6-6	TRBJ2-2	CASRPDRASTGELFF
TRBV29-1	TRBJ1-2	CSVERGTATFGYTF
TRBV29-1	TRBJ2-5	CSVTGAEGGTQYF
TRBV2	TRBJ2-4	CASSGGGGNIQYF
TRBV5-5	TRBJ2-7	CASTKLAETYEQYF
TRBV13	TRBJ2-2	CASSARPGVYTGELFF
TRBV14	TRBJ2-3	CASSLTDTQYF
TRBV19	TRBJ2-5	CATTKGTSGQETQYF
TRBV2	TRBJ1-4	CASRSGDRGGKLFF
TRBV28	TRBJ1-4	CASSPMNRGLEKLFF
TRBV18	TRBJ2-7	CASSPMSYEQYF
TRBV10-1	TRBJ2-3	CASSETAGVLDTQYF
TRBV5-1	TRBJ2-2	CASSATGELFF
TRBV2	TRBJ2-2	CASQRGIWGRTNTGELFF
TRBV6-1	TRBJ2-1	CASSVRQPSYNEQFF
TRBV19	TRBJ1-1	CASSIPRGDLLNTEAFF
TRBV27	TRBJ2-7	CASSSYSGGSYEQYF
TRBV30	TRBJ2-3	CAWSWRGLAGPDTQYF
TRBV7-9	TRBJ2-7	CASSPTDYLEQYF
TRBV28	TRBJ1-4	CASSRRGPANEKLFF
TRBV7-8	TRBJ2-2	CASSLVRLPWGELFF
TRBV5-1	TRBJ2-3	CASSLISGRGSTDTQYF
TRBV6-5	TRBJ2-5	CASSFTGLAGAETQYF
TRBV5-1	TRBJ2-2	CASSLHRKNTGELFF
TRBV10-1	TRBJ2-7	CASSGRGGTYEQYF
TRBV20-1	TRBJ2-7	CSASNRWEQYF
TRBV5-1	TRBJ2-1	CASSSGTSRDNEQFF
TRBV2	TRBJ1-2	CASSELQGGGYTF
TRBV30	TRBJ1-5	CAWSGSGNQPQHF
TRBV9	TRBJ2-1	CASSLRPGGNEQFF
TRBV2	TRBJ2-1	CASSARPYNEQFF
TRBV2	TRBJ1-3	CASSERGNTIYF
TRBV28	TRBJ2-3	CASQGQAGIADTQYF
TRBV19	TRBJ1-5	CASSRTVNQPQHF
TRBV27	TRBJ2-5	CASSSYPGLERETQYF
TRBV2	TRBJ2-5	CASRVQTQETQYF
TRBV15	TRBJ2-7	CATSRVQENRNEQYF
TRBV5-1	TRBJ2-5	CASSSTGNQETQYF
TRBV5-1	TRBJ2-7	CASSLTSGLAGRNEQYF
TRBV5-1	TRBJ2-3	CASSFGGAFTDTQYF
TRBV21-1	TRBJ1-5	CASKMRRDNQPQHF
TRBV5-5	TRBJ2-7	CASSFRLAGGYEQYF
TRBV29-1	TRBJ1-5	CSVRDSNQPQHF
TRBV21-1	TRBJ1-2	CASSKGGRGGYTF
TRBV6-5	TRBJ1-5	CASSLGQGDNQPQHF
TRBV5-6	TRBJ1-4	CASSFYTGANEKLFF
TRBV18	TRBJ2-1	CASSLVSGGSYNEQFF
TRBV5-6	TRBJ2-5	CASSFTGGGETQYF
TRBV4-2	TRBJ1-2	CASSQGNRASDGYTF
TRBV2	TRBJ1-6	CASCPGKNSPLHF
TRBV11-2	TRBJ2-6	CASSVRRAGANVLTF
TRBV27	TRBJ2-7	CASSRLLAGLDEQYF
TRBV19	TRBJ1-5	CASSKGVGNQPQHF